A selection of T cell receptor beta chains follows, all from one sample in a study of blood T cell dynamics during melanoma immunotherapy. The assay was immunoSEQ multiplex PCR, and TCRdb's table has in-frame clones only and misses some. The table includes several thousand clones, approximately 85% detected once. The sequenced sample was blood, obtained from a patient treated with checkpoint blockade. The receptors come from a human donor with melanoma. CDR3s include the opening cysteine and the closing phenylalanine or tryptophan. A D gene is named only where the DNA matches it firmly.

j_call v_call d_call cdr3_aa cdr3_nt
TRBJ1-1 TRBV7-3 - CASSWGGRAEAFF TGTGCCAGCAGCTGGGGGGGCAGAGCTGAAGCTTTCTTT
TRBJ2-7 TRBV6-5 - CASTLGVGAYEQYF TGTGCCAGCACCCTAGGAGTGGGGGCCTACGAGCAGTACTTC
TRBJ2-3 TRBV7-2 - CASSQGITDTQYF TGTGCCAGCAGCCAAGGTATCACAGATACGCAGTATTTT
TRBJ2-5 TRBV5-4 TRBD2 CASGAGTTQETQYF TGTGCCAGCGGAGCGGGGACGACCCAAGAGACCCAGTACTTC